This TCR beta chain was documented in a study of T cells in severe cutaneous drug reactions (dated by TCRdb to between 2018 and 2020). As for the study more broadly: Recruitment took place between the early 2010s and the late 2010s, drawing patients from Taiwan, Thailand and a European registry network. Only patients with a probable or definite SJS/TEN or DRESS diagnosis by RegiSCAR criteria were enrolled. Assignment of the culprit drug relied on both the Naranjo algorithm and the ALDEN drug causality algorithm. Biological samples, such as blister fluids/cells and PBMC, were collected from patients during the acute or recovery stage. The study combined bulk TCR sequencing with single-cell sequencing, quantitative PCR validation, functional assays and transgenic mouse experiments. Libraries used iRepertoire multiplex PCR; authors cited a comparison showing similar capture of abundant clonotypes across iRepertoire and 5' RACE methods with or without UMI.

The donors whose samples were sequenced had carbamazepine-induced Stevens-Johnson syndrome or toxic epidermal necrolysis (CBZ-SJS/TEN). The peripheral blood repertoires were obtained from CBZ-SJS/TEN patients of Han Chinese origin (about 5) and European origin (roughly 6). Next-generation sequencing was used to profile the T cell receptor repertoires of patients with drug-induced severe cutaneous adverse reactions in a search for drug-specific clonotypes. The RNA source was either peripheral blood mononuclear cells or blister cells from skin lesions. For both bulk and single-cell sequencing, libraries were prepared with the iRepertoire multiplex PCR system using TCR subtype-specific primers. Multiplex PCR with primers targeting V, D and J gene regions was used to generate bulk TCR beta libraries. Approximately 95-500 ng of RNA per sample was used as input for bulk TCR library preparation. An Illumina MiSeq was used to sequence bulk TCR beta amplicons. Concerning the study's data processing: Sample misassignments and low-quality sequencing reads were filtered out during quality control steps. The amino acids lying between the V-gene Y[YFLI]C motif and the J-segment [FW]GXGT motif were defined as CDR3. The IMGT database served as the reference for assigning TRBV and TRBJ genes and CDR3 clonotypes. For each sample, TRBV expression was normalized against the mean for the same gene in PBMC from around 45 healthy donors. TCRdb reprocessed the reads, so every CDR3 protein sequence counts as one entry and DNA is not shown. The V and J calls come from TCRdb's annotation, not from the publication. This sample's table has entries for tens of thousands of distinct CDR3 sequences. The ten biggest clones cover approximately 7.5% of the sample.

In the case of this clonotype: Its antigen target is currently unknown.

General conclusions and limits of the study: A public TCRbeta CDR3 was found in all seven CBZ-SJS/TEN blister samples (mean roughly 14%) but was undetectable or scarce in tolerant-control and healthy-donor PBMC. The authors stated that further study is still needed to find out whether the public TCR applies more generally to SJS/TEN caused by other drugs.

Specimen: PBMCs. This sequence was found in a human donor with toxic epidermal necrolysis, a severe cutaneous drug reaction.

The CDR3: CASSLVYGSEAFF. This chain joins TRBV12-3 or TRBV12-4 to TRBJ1-1. Reading from cysteine to phenylalanine, the CDR3 counts 13 amino acids. The DNA is not on file.